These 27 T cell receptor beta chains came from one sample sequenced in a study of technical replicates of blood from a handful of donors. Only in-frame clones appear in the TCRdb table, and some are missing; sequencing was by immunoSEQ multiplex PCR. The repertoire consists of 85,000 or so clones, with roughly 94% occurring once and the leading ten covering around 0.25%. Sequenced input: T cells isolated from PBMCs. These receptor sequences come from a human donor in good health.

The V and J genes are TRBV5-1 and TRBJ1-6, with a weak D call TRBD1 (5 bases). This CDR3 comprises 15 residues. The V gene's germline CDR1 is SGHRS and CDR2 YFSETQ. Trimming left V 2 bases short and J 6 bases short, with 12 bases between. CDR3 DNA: TGCGCCAGCAGCTTATCAGGGAATAGTAATTCACCCCTCCACTTT. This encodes CASSLSGNSNSPLHF.

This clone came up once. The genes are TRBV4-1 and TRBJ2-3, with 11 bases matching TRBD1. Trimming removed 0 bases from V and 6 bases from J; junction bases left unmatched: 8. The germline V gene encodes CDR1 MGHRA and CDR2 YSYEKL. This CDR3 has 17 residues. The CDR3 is CASSQDSGQGARDTQYF. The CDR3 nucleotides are TGCGCCAGCAGCCAAGATTCAGGACAGGGGGCGCGGGATACGCAGTATTTT.

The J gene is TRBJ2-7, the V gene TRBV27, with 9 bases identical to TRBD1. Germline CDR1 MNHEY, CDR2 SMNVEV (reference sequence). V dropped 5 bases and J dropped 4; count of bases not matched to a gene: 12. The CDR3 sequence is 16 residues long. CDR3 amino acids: CASSLRGDRVGYEQYF. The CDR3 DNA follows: TGTGCCAGCAGTCTAAGGGGGGACAGGGTAGGATACGAGCAGTACTTC.

CDR3 residues: CASSLSGLRVQYF. CDR3 nucleotide sequence: TGTGCCAGCAGCCTAAGTGGCCTCAGGGTTCAGTACTTC. The V call is TRBV5-5, the J call TRBJ2-4; D perhaps matches TRBD1 (5 bases). V was cut by 4 bases and J by 11 bases, with 16 bases left in between. This CDR3 has 13 amino acids. Looked up from germline, CDR1 is SGHKS and CDR2 is YYEKEE (reference sequence).

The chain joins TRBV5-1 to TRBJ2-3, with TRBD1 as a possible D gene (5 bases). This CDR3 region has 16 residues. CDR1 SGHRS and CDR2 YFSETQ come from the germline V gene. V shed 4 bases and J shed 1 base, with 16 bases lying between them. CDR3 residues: CASSTPRQGGTDTQYF. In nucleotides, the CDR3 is TGCGCCAGCAGCACACCACGGCAGGGTGGCACAGATACGCAGTATTTT.

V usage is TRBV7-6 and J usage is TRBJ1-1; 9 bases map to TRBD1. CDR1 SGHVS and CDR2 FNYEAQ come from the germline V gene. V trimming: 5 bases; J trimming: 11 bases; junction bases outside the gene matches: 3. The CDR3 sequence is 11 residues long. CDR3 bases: TGTGCCAGCAGCCCCGGACAGGGGGCTTTCTTT. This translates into CASSPGQGAFF.

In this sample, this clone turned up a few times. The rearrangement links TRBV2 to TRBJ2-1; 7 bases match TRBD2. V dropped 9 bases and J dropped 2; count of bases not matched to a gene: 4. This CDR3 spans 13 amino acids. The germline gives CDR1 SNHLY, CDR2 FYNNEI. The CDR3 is CASCREAYNEQFF. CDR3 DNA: TGTGCCAGTTGCCGGGAGGCCTACAATGAGCAGTTCTTC.

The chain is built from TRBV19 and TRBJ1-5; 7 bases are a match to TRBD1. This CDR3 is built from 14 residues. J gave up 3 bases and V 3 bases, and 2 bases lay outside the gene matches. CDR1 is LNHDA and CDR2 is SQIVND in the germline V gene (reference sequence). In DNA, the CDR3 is TGTGCCAGTAGTATCAGGGGGGACAATCAGCCCCAGCATTTT. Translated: CASSIRGDNQPQHF.

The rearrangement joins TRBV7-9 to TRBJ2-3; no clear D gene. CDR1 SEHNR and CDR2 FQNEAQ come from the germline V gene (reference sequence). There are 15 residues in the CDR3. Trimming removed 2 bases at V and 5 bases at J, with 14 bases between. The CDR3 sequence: CASSLFQALEDTQYF. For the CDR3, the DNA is TGTGCCAGCAGCTTATTTCAGGCCCTTGAAGATACGCAGTATTTT.

The CDR3 sequence: CATSRAGLAGGDNEQFF. In DNA form, the CDR3 reads TGTGCCACCAGCAGAGCCGGACTAGCGGGGGGGGACAATGAGCAGTTCTTC. J is TRBJ2-1 and V is TRBV15, with 15 bases matching TRBD2. CDR3 length: 17 amino acids. From germline, CDR1 is LNHNV and CDR2 YYDKDF (reference sequence). Unmatched junction bases numbered 3, after V lost 1 base and J lost 5 bases.

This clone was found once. CDR3 sequence: CASSELAGGTDTQYF. CDR3 in DNA: TGCGCCAGCAGTGAGTTAGCGGGAGGCACAGATACGCAGTATTTT. This chain links TRBV10-1 with TRBJ2-3; 9 nucleotides align to TRBD2. V lost 1 base to trimming and J lost 1 base; unmatched junction nucleotides: 0. The germline V gene encodes CDR1 WNHNN and CDR2 SYGVQD (reference sequence). The CDR3 length is 15 residues.

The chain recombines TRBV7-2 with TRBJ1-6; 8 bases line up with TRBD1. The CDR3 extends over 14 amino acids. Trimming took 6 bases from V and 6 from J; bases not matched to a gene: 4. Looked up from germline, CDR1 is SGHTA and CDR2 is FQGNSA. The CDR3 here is CASSPGGRNSPLHF. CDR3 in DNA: TGTGCCAGCAGTCCAGGGGGCCGTAATTCACCCCTCCACTTT.

CDR3 loop: CASFAGTGKQETQYF. In DNA form, the CDR3 reads TGTGCCAGCTTCGCAGGGACTGGAAAACAAGAGACCCAGTACTTC. The rearrangement uses TRBV7-9 and TRBJ2-5; possible D gene TRBD2, 6 bases. Germline assignment: CDR1 SEHNR and CDR2 FQNEAQ (reference sequence). The CDR3 is 15 residues long. V was trimmed by 8 bases and J by 2 bases, leaving 18 bases between them.

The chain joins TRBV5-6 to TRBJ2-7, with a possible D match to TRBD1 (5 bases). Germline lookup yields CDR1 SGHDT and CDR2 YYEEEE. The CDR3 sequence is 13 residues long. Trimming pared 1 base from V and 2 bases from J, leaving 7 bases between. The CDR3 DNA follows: TGTGCCAGCAGCTTGCAGGACACCTACGAGCAGTACTTC. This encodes CASSLQDTYEQYF.

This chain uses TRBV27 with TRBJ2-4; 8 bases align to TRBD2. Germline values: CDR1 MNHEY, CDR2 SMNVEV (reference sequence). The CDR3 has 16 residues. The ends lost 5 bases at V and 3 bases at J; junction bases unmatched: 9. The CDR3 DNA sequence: TGTGCCAGCAGTCCATTCAGTAGCGGGGTCAAAAACATTCAGTACTTC. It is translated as CASSPFSSGVKNIQYF.

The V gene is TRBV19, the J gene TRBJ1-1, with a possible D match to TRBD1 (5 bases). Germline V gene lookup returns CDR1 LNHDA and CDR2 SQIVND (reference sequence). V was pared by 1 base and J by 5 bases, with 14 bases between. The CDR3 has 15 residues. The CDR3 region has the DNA TGTGCCAGTAGTATAGGTGCGCAGGGAAGGACTGAAGCTTTCTTT. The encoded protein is CASSIGAQGRTEAFF.

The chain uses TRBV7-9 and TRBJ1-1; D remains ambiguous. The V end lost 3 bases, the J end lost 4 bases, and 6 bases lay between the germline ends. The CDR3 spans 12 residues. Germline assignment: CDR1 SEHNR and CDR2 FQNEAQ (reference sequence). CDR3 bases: TGTGCCAGCAGCTTGGGCGTCACTGAAGCTTTCTTT. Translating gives CASSLGVTEAFF.

As DNA, the CDR3 is TGCAGCGTTGTGGGACAGGGTGATCGTGCTGGCGGGGAGCTGTTTTTT. Translation gives CSVVGQGDRAGGELFF. The rearrangement links TRBV29-1 to TRBJ2-2, with TRBD1 identical over 9 bases. J gave up 7 bases and V 4 bases, and 13 bases lay outside the gene matches. Per the germline V gene, CDR1 is SQVTM and CDR2 is ANQGSEA. CDR3 length: 16 amino acids.

As DNA, the CDR3 is TGTGCCAGCAGCTCCTCCAGGGGGCCCGAGAATAATTCACCCCTCCACTTT. Its protein product is CASSSSRGPENNSPLHF. V is TRBV7-9 and J is TRBJ1-6; 8 nucleotides line up with TRBD1. Trimming at V came to 4 bases and at J to 5 bases, leaving 10 bases not matched to a gene. This CDR3 comprises 17 residues. Germline lookup yields CDR1 SEHNR and CDR2 FQNEAQ (reference sequence). Complete variable domain (other parts from reference TRBV7-9 and TRBJ1-6): DTGVSQNPRHKITKRGQNVTFRCDPISEHNRLYWYRQTLGQGPEFLTYFQNEAQLEKSRLLSDRFSAERPKGSFSTLEIQRTEQGDSAMYLCASSSSRGPENNSPLHFGNGTRLTVT.

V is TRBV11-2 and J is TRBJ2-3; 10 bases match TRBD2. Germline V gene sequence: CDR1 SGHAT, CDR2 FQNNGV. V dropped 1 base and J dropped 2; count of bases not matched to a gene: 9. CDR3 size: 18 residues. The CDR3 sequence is CASSLGRLAGENTDTQYF. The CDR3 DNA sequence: TGTGCCAGCAGCTTAGGCAGGCTAGCGGGAGAGAACACAGATACGCAGTATTTT.

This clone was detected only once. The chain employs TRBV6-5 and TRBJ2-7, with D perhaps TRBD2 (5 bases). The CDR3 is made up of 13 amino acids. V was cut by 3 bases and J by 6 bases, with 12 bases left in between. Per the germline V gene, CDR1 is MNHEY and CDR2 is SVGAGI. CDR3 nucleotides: TGTGCCAGCAGTTATAGGGCCCGGGGCGAGCAGTACTTC. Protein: CASSYRARGEQYF.

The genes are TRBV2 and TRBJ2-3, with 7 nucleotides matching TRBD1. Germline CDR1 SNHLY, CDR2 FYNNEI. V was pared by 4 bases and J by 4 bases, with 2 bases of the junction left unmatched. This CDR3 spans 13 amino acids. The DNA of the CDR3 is TGTGCCAGCAGTGGACAGGGCTCAGATACGCAGTATTTT. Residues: CASSGQGSDTQYF.

The CDR3 DNA reads as TGCGCCAGCAGTGAGTCATTAGTTTACAGCCCCACCGGGGAGCTGTTTTTT. It encodes CASSESLVYSPTGELFF. The J gene is TRBJ2-2, the V gene TRBV10-1; the D is unclear. Germline CDR1 and CDR2: WNHNN and SYGVQD (reference sequence). The CDR3 spans 17 residues. The V gene lost 0 bases and the J gene lost 4 bases, with 15 bases spanning the gap.

The CDR3 protein is CASSPQESGVETQYF. The CDR3 nucleotides are TGTGCCAGCAGCCCCCAAGAGAGCGGGGTAGAGACCCAGTACTTC. The chain recombines TRBV7-3 with TRBJ2-5, with TRBD2 identical over 7 bases. V was pared by 5 bases and J by 4 bases, with 10 bases of the junction left unmatched. CDR1 and CDR2 from the germline V gene are SGHTA and FQGTGA. The CDR3 sequence is 15 residues long.

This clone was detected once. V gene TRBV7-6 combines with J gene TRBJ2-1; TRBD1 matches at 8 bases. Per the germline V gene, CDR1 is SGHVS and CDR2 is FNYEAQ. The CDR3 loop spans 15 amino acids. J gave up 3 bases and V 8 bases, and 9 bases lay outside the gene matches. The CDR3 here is CASSLTGGGYNEQFF. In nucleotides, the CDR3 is TGTGCCAGCTCCTTAACAGGGGGAGGCTACAATGAGCAGTTCTTC.

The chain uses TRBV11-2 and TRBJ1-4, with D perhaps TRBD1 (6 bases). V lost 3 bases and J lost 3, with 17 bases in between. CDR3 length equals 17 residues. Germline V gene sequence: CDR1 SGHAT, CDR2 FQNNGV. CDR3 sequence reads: CASSLMGVKGANEKLFF. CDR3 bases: TGTGCCAGCAGCTTGATGGGGGTGAAGGGGGCTAATGAAAAACTGTTTTTT.

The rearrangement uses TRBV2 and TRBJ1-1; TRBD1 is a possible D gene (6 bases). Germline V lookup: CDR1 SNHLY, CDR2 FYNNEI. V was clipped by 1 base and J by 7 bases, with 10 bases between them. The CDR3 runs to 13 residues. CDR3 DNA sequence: TGTGCCAGCAGTGAAGGACAGGAACGTGAAGCTTTCTTT. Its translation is CASSEGQEREAFF.